Below, 18 T cell receptor beta chains from the same sample are listed, as sequenced in a study of shared clonotypes between healthy human individuals (dated by TCRdb to about 2020). Libraries came from the immunoSEQ multiplex PCR assay. TCRdb holds this immuneACCESS table with in-frame rearrangements only. Some clones are missing; in checked studies, unresolved V genes explain under half, and the rest has no known cause. This sample comprises 650,000 to 750,000 clones, roughly 70% of them detected only once. The ten largest clones add up to approximately 2% of the sample. Sequencing was performed on memory CD4+ T cells sorted from blood. The cell subset or site label, read with the paper, signifies: CD45RA-negative fraction. Receptors originate from a woman in her twenties or thirties in good health.

The gene calls are TRBV28 and TRBJ2-2, with D possibly matching TRBD2 (6 bases). The CDR3 is 14 residues long. The germline V and J ends were trimmed by 4 bases and 5 bases, with 11 bases remaining between them. In germline, CDR1 is MDHEN, CDR2 SYDVKM. CDR3 DNA: TGTGCCAGCAGTTACGGACTATCGACCGGGGAGCTGTTTTTT. As protein: CASSYGLSTGELFF.

The chain combines TRBV7-9 with TRBJ2-5, with 9 positions matching TRBD1. The CDR3 extends over 15 amino acids. With 3 bases clipped from V and 5 bases from J, the junction kept 7 bases outside the gene matches. Germline assignment: CDR1 SEHNR and CDR2 FQNEAQ (reference sequence). This chain's CDR3 is CASSFWTGEVETQYF. Written as DNA, the CDR3 is TGTGCCAGCAGCTTCTGGACAGGGGAGGTGGAGACCCAGTACTTC.

V usage is TRBV25-1 and J usage is TRBJ1-4, with 10 bases aligning to TRBD1. This CDR3 has 13 residues. Germline lookup yields CDR1 MGHDK and CDR2 SYGVNS. V dropped 10 bases and J dropped 8; count of bases not matched to a gene: 7. The CDR3 sequence: CATAGTGAEKLFF. For the CDR3, the DNA is TGTGCCACCGCCGGGACAGGGGCCGAAAAACTGTTTTTT.

Remarks on this clone: The junction departs from germline at one end; a sequencing error may be responsible. V is TRBV19 and J is TRBJ2-7, with TRBD2 identical over 8 bases. The germline gives CDR1 LNHDA, CDR2 SQIVND (reference sequence). This CDR3 region has 15 residues. CDR3 nucleotide sequence: TGTGCCAGTAGTATGTTTGCGGGAGGATCCTCCGAGCAGTACTTC. As protein: CASSMFAGGSSEQYF.

The J gene is TRBJ2-5, the V gene TRBV9, with 9 positions matching TRBD2. Germline CDR1 SGDLS, CDR2 YYNGEE. The V segment lost 3 bases and the J segment 5 bases; nucleotides outside the gene matches: 5. CDR3 length equals 14 residues. The DNA of the CDR3 is TGTGCCAGCAGCGACGGGACTAGCAGCGAGACCCAGTACTTC. Amino acids: CASSDGTSSETQYF.

The V call is TRBV5-4, the J call TRBJ2-7; tentatively, D is TRBD2 (6 bases). The CDR3 is 11 residues long. Deletions cut 4 bases from V and 8 bases from J, with 10 bases between. The germline V gene encodes CDR1 SGHNT and CDR2 YYREEE (reference sequence). The CDR3 DNA follows: TGTGCCAGCAGCGGTACTAGCAAGCAGTACTTC. It specifies CASSGTSKQYF. Using reference TRBV5-4 and TRBJ2-7 for the parts outside the CDR3, the full variable domain is ETGVTQSPTHLIKTRGQQVTLRCSSQSGHNTVSWYQQALGQGPQFIFQYYREEENGRGNFPPRFSGLQFPNYSSELNVNALELDDSALYLCASSGTSKQYFGPGTRLTVT.

The CDR3 nucleotides read TGCGCCAGCCGGGAGGACAACAATGAGCAGTTCTTC. This translates into CASREDNNEQFF. The chain joins TRBV5-1 to TRBJ2-1; TRBD2 agrees at 7 bases. The CDR3 has 12 amino acids. Germline CDR1 and CDR2: SGHRS and YFSETQ. With 7 bases clipped from V and 5 bases from J, the junction kept 3 bases outside the gene matches.

In regard to this clone: It may be a read error: a sequence one base away is much more abundant. The chain carries TRBV7-5 and TRBJ2-3. TRBV7-5 is termed a pseudogene. The CDR3 contains 14 residues. CDR3 DNA sequence: TGTATCAGAAGCTCGCTTGTGGGGTTGGATACGCAGTATTTT. Translation: CIRSSLVGLDTQYF.

The rearrangement joins TRBV7-2 to TRBJ2-1; 8 bases fit TRBD2. The CDR3 totals 14 residues. The germline CDR1 and CDR2 sequences are SGHTA and FQGNSA. J gave up 9 bases and V 4 bases, and 8 bases lay outside the gene matches. The CDR3 DNA reads TGTGCCAGCAGCTGGGATCGGGCGGGAGGTGAGCAGTTCTTC. It translates to CASSWDRAGGEQFF.

In this sample, this clone turned up a few times. The chain carries TRBV27 and TRBJ2-7; D is possibly TRBD1 (5 bases). The CDR3 consists of 13 residues. Trimming took off 8 bases at V and 4 bases at J, with 15 bases between the two ends. Per germline, CDR1 MNHEY and CDR2 SMNVEV (reference sequence). CDR3 coding DNA: TGTGCCAGCCGCTTCAATCCAGGGTACGAGCAGTACTTC. Translation gives CASRFNPGYEQYF.

The sample holds one count of this clone. The chain couples TRBV30 to TRBJ2-7, with 12 bases aligning to TRBD2. V gave up 0 bases and J gave up 3 bases; unmatched junction bases: 9. The CDR3 consists of 17 residues. Germline V gene sequence: CDR1 GTSNPN, CDR2 SVGIG (reference sequence). CDR3 loop: CAWSVFRTSGKSYEQYF. The CDR3 bases are TGTGCCTGGAGTGTGTTTAGGACTAGCGGGAAGAGCTACGAGCAGTACTTC. Using reference TRBV30 and TRBJ2-7 for the parts outside the CDR3, the full variable domain is SQTIHQWPATLVQPVGSPLSLECTVEGTSNPNLYWYRQAAGRGLQLLFYSVGIGQISSEVPQNLSASRPQDRQFILSSKKLLLSDSGFYLCAWSVFRTSGKSYEQYFGPGTRLTVT.

V usage is TRBV6-1 and J usage is TRBJ1-5, with unresolved D. V lost 3 bases to trimming and J lost 4 bases, with 7 bases between them. CDR3 length: 13 residues. Germline lookup yields CDR1 MNHNS and CDR2 SASEGT. CDR3 amino acids: CASSDYQNQPQHF. CDR3 nucleotides: TGTGCCAGCAGTGATTACCAAAATCAGCCCCAGCATTTT.

V is TRBV5-1 and J is TRBJ2-7, with 10 bases aligning to TRBD1. J was trimmed by 3 bases and V by 4 bases; bases with no gene match: 7. Germline CDR1 is SGHRS and CDR2 is YFSETQ. This CDR3 has 15 residues. The CDR3 nucleotides read TGCGCCAGCAGCGCCCGGACAGGGGGTGACTACGAGCAGTACTTC. Translating it yields CASSARTGGDYEQYF.

The CDR3 region is CASSVSSGTYNEQFF. DNA of the CDR3: TGTGCCAGCAGCGTAAGTAGCGGGACCTACAATGAGCAGTTCTTC. The chain links TRBV9 to TRBJ2-1, with 8 bases identical to TRBD2. V gave up 1 base and J gave up 2 bases; unmatched junction bases: 2. CDR1 SGDLS and CDR2 YYNGEE come from the germline V gene. This CDR3 contains 15 residues. The variable domain in full, with the rest retrieved from reference TRBV9 and TRBJ2-1, is DSGVTQTPKHLITATGQRVTLRCSPRSGDLSVYWYQQSLDQGLQFLIQYYNGEERAKGNILERFSAQQFPDLHSELNLSSLELGDSALYFCASSVSSGTYNEQFFGPGTRLTVL.

V and J are TRBV11-2 and TRBJ2-7; 11 nucleotides match TRBD1. The CDR3 loop spans 17 amino acids. CDR1 and CDR2 from the germline V gene are SGHAT and FQNNGV. The J segment lost 3 bases and the V segment lost 5 bases, leaving 12 bases of the junction unmatched. CDR3 sequence (DNA): TGTGCCAGCAGCCCCGGGACAGGGGGGGTAAAGGACTACGAGCAGTACTTC. Encoded protein: CASSPGTGGVKDYEQYF.

The V and J genes are TRBV5-4 and TRBJ2-7; D not certain. The germline V and J ends were trimmed by 0 bases and 9 bases, with 10 bases remaining between them. The germline CDR1 and CDR2 sequences are SGHNT and YYREEE (reference sequence). This CDR3 has 12 residues. CDR3 sequence reads: CASSLEVSRQYF. CDR3 coding DNA: TGTGCCAGCAGCTTGGAAGTCTCTAGGCAGTACTTC. The full variable domain, its missing parts supplied by reference TRBV5-4 and TRBJ2-7, is ETGVTQSPTHLIKTRGQQVTLRCSSQSGHNTVSWYQQALGQGPQFIFQYYREEENGRGNFPPRFSGLQFPNYSSELNVNALELDDSALYLCASSLEVSRQYFGPGTRLTVT.

There are a few counts of this clone. This chain links TRBV27 with TRBJ1-4; no firm D call. Trimming removed 6 bases from V and 5 bases from J, with 7 bases in between. This CDR3 is built from 12 residues. Germline-derived CDR1 and CDR2 are MNHEY and SMNVEV (reference sequence). CDR3 sequence (DNA): TGTGCCAGCAGGGGAGAGAATGAAAAACTGTTTTTT. It is translated as CASRGENEKLFF.

This clone was counted between two and nine times. The gene calls are TRBV25-1 and TRBJ2-7; 7 bases align to TRBD2. The junction had 4 bases not matched to a gene; V was cut back by 7 bases and J by 4 bases. The CDR3 consists of 12 residues. Per the germline V gene, CDR1 is MGHDK and CDR2 is SYGVNS. This CDR3 is CASKREGYEQYF. DNA of the CDR3: TGTGCCAGCAAGAGGGAGGGTTACGAGCAGTACTTC.